A single sample gave rise to the 10 T cell receptor beta chains below, sequenced in a study of blood T cell repertoires in COVID-19. The protocol was immunoSEQ multiplex PCR, while the TCRdb copy is restricted to in-frame clones and leaves out a portion. The repertoire holds fewer than 350,000 clones, with around 85% as singletons. Sequencing input: peripheral blood. These receptors came from a woman in her 30s who had recovered from COVID-19.

A single count supports this clone. The J gene is TRBJ1-2, the V gene TRBV2; D call uncertain. The CDR3 has 14 residues. Per the germline V gene, CDR1 is SNHLY and CDR2 is FYNNEI. Trimming removed 8 bases from V and 1 base from J, with 14 bases in between. For the CDR3, the DNA is TGTGCCAGCGCGAAGGAGGCGGGTAACTATGGCTACACCTTC. It codes for CASAKEAGNYGYTF.

The rearrangement joins TRBV7-9 to TRBJ1-5; 7 positions match TRBD1. This CDR3 is 14 amino acids long. CDR1 is SEHNR and CDR2 is FQNEAQ in the germline V gene (reference sequence). Unmatched junction bases numbered 3, after V lost 5 bases and J lost 2 bases. The DNA for the CDR3 is TGTGCCAGCAGCGCCACAGGGGGCAATCAGCCCCAGCATTTT. Its protein product is CASSATGGNQPQHF.

The chain carries TRBV2 and TRBJ1-5; the D gene is possibly TRBD1 (5 bases). Germline assignment: CDR1 SNHLY and CDR2 FYNNEI. The CDR3 runs to 14 residues. The V end was cut by 3 bases, the J end by 5 bases, with 11 bases between. In DNA form, the CDR3 reads TGTGCCAGCAGTGATTTAGGGGCGGATCAGCCCCAGCATTTT. Its translation: CASSDLGADQPQHF.

Comments on this clone: A much larger clone differs from this one at a single base, so this may be a read error. Additional DNA sequences in this sample encode the identical CDR3. The V call is TRBV11-2, the J call TRBJ1-5, with D uncertain. V shed 3 bases and J shed 2 bases, with 5 bases lying between them. This CDR3 spans 13 amino acids. CDR1 is SGHAT and CDR2 is FQNNGV in the germline V gene. Written as DNA, the CDR3 is TGTGCCAGCAGCTTCGGGGGCAATCAGCCCCAGCATTTT. It is translated as CASSFGGNQPQHF.

J is TRBJ2-7 and V is TRBV3-1 (or the pseudogene TRBV3-2); the D gene is possibly TRBD1 (5 bases). The V and J ends lost 1 base and 7 bases respectively, with 11 bases between them. The germline CDR1 and CDR2 sequences are LGHDT and YNNKEL (reference sequence). This CDR3 has 13 residues. CDR3 in DNA: TGTGCCAGCAGCCAAGGGGGCCTTCGGGAGCAGTACTTC. This translates into CASSQGGLREQYF.

The rearrangement joins TRBV7-6 to TRBJ2-7; 8 positions agree with TRBD1. This CDR3 comprises 13 residues. The V gene's germline CDR1 is SGHVS and CDR2 FNYEAQ. The ends lost 1 base at V and 10 bases at J; junction bases unmatched: 6. CDR3: CASSLGTGGEQYF. DNA for the CDR3: TGTGCCAGCAGCTTAGGTACAGGGGGTGAACAGTACTTC. The whole variable domain, filled in from reference TRBV7-6 and TRBJ2-7, reads GAGVSQSPRYKVTKRGQDVALRCDPISGHVSLYWYRQALGQGPEFLTYFNYEAQQDKSGLPNDRFSAERPEGSISTLTIQRTEQRDSAMYRCASSLGTGGEQYFGPGTRLTVT.

This clone was seen a single time. The chain joins TRBV5-1 to TRBJ1-2; D unclear. V was pared by 0 bases and J by 2 bases, with 8 bases between. The germline CDR1 and CDR2 sequences are SGHRS and YFSETQ. The CDR3 has 14 residues. The CDR3: CASSLDGRNYGYTF. In nucleotides, the CDR3 is TGCGCCAGCAGCTTGGACGGCAGGAACTATGGCTACACCTTC.

This chain uses TRBV7-9 with TRBJ2-2; tentative D call: TRBD1 (6 bases). The CDR3 spans 16 residues. The germline V gene has CDR1 SEHNR and CDR2 FQNEAQ (reference sequence). V was clipped by 5 bases and J by 3 bases, with 16 bases between them. The CDR3 region is CASSPGRGHDTGELFF. The CDR3 DNA reads as TGTGCCAGCAGCCCGGGTAGGGGACATGACACCGGGGAGCTGTTTTTT.

With regard to this clone: Different DNA sequences within this sample yield the same CDR3. The V gene is TRBV2, the J gene TRBJ2-1, with TRBD2 matching 8 bases. The CDR3 runs to 15 residues. Unmatched junction bases numbered 4, after V lost 2 bases and J lost 4 bases. Germline V gives CDR1 SNHLY, CDR2 FYNNEI. DNA of the CDR3: TGTGCCAGCAGTGAAACTAGCGGAGGGTACAATGAGCAGTTCTTC. As protein: CASSETSGGYNEQFF.

The chain carries TRBV4-2 and TRBJ2-1, with TRBD2 matching 9 bases. V trimming: 0 bases; J trimming: 5 bases; junction bases outside the gene matches: 5. Per the germline V gene, CDR1 is LGHNA and CDR2 is YNFKEQ. The CDR3 spans 16 residues. The CDR3 nucleotides are TGTGCCAGCAGCCAAGATATAGGACTAGCGAACAATGAGCAGTTCTTC. This gives the protein CASSQDIGLANNEQFF.